The 21 T cell receptor beta chains in this list originate from one sample, sequenced in a study of shared clonotypes between healthy human individuals. Sequencing was performed with immunoSEQ multiplex PCR; in TCRdb, only in-frame clones are kept and a portion is missing. The sample yields 850,000 to 1,200,000 clones, approximately 72% seen once. The sample comprised memory CD4+ T cells sorted from blood. Subset indicated: CD45RA-negative fraction. The receptors shown here come from a man between 18 and 29 years old in good health.

The V and J genes are TRBV5-4 and TRBJ2-7; D tentatively reads TRBD1 or TRBD2 (8 bases each). Trimming cost V 4 bases and J 1 base, with 15 bases left between them. The germline V gene encodes CDR1 SGHNT and CDR2 YYREEE (reference sequence). The CDR3 totals 15 residues. CDR3 sequence (DNA): TGTGCCAGCAGCCGGGGGGGGACAGGTTCCTACGAGCAGTACTTC. It yields the protein CASSRGGTGSYEQYF.

The V call is TRBV5-8, the J call TRBJ2-1, with 8 positions matching TRBD1. The trim removed 0 bases at V and 4 bases at J, leaving 6 bases unmatched. Germline CDR1 SGHTS, CDR2 YDEGEE. The CDR3 length is 16 residues. CDR3 DNA: TGTGCCAGCAGCTTGGCCGGGACAGGTCGATACAATGAGCAGTTCTTC. This codes for CASSLAGTGRYNEQFF.

V gene TRBV28 combines with J gene TRBJ2-7; D call uncertain. The ends were cut back, 4 bases at V and 3 bases at J, with 19 bases in the middle. This CDR3 has 16 amino acids. From germline, CDR1 is MDHEN and CDR2 SYDVKM. The CDR3: CASSSERAERSYEQYF. The CDR3 DNA is TGTGCCAGCAGTTCGGAAAGGGCGGAAAGAAGCTACGAGCAGTACTTC.

The chain combines TRBV11-2 with TRBJ1-6, with a tentative D call TRBD1 (5 bases). Trimming took off 0 bases at V and 0 bases at J, with 12 bases between the two ends. The V gene's germline CDR1 is SGHAT and CDR2 FQNNGV. The length of the CDR3 is 18 residues. The chain's CDR3 is CASSLDGAGSSYNSPLHF. The CDR3 DNA follows: TGTGCCAGCAGCTTAGATGGGGCAGGGAGCTCCTATAATTCACCCCTCCACTTT.

The chain uses TRBV30 and TRBJ2-5, with 9 positions matching TRBD1. The germline gives CDR1 GTSNPN, CDR2 SVGIG (reference sequence). The CDR3 runs to 12 residues. The ends lost 3 bases at V and 5 bases at J; junction bases unmatched: 1. DNA for the CDR3: TGTGCCTGGAGACAGGGGGCTGAGACCCAGTACTTC. Its translation is CAWRQGAETQYF. The variable domain in full, completed from reference TRBV30 and TRBJ2-5, reads SQTIHQWPATLVQPVGSPLSLECTVEGTSNPNLYWYRQAAGRGLQLLFYSVGIGQISSEVPQNLSASRPQDRQFILSSKKLLLSDSGFYLCAWRQGAETQYFGPGTRLLVL.

The chain combines TRBV7-9 with TRBJ1-3; 7 bases are a match to TRBD1. In germline, CDR1 is SEHNR, CDR2 FQNEAQ (reference sequence). This CDR3 has 15 amino acids. Unmatched junction bases numbered 5, after V lost 5 bases and J lost 1 base. The CDR3 is CASSQTGWSGNTIYF. In DNA, the CDR3 is TGTGCCAGCAGCCAGACAGGGTGGTCTGGAAACACCATATATTTT.

CDR3 residues: CAPSWGKSSSNQPQHF. For the CDR3, the DNA is TGTGCCCCTTCCTGGGGAAAATCGTCTAGCAATCAGCCCCAGCATTTT. V gene TRBV6-9 combines with J gene TRBJ1-5; D gene ambiguous. V was cut by 11 bases and J by 0 bases, with 20 bases left in between. The germline gives CDR1 MNHGY, CDR2 SVAAGI. The CDR3 has 16 residues.

Ten or more counts support this clone. J is TRBJ1-6 and V is TRBV2; D ambiguous. CDR1 is SNHLY and CDR2 is FYNNEI in the germline V gene. Trimming took off 5 bases at V and 9 bases at J, with 11 bases between the two ends. The CDR3 is 13 residues long. The CDR3 spells CASSTGGISPLHF. Here the CDR3 DNA reads TGTGCCAGCAGTACGGGAGGTATTTCACCCCTCCACTTT.

The rearrangement joins TRBV19 to TRBJ1-4; D gene uncertain. With 9 bases removed from V and 7 bases from J, the gap between germline ends came to 15 bases. Germline CDR1 reads LNHDA; CDR2 reads SQIVND (reference sequence). The CDR3 covers 13 residues. CDR3 in amino acids: CASSAGRAEKLFF. Written as DNA, the CDR3 is TGTGCCAGCTCTGCCGGTCGGGCTGAAAAACTGTTTTTT.

V gene TRBV5-1 combines with J gene TRBJ2-2; perhaps TRBD1 as D (6 bases). The CDR3 runs to 14 residues. The ends were cut back, 4 bases at V and 5 bases at J, with 12 bases in the middle. Germline assignment: CDR1 SGHRS and CDR2 YFSETQ. CDR3 amino acids: CASSVQGSTGELFF. As DNA, the CDR3 is TGCGCCAGCAGCGTACAGGGTAGTACCGGGGAGCTGTTTTTT.

V is TRBV7-2 and J is TRBJ1-2; D possibly corresponds to TRBD1 (6 bases). The length of the CDR3 is 14 residues. CDR1 is SGHTA and CDR2 is FQGNSA in the germline V gene. V was trimmed by 4 bases and J by 8 bases, leaving 17 bases between them. This CDR3 reads CASSSRTAGGGYTF. The CDR3 coding sequence is TGTGCCAGCAGCTCCCGGACAGCGGGGGGGGGCTACACCTTC. Filled out from reference TRBV7-2 and TRBJ1-2, the complete variable domain reads GAGVSQSPSNKVTEKGKDVELRCDPISGHTALYWYRQSLGQGLEFLIYFQGNSAPDKSGLPSDRFSAERTGGSVSTLTIQRTQQEDSAVYLCASSSRTAGGGYTFGSGTRLTVV.

The J gene is TRBJ2-6, the V gene TRBV19, with 9 bases identical to TRBD1. V shed 2 bases and J 3 bases; nucleotides not matched to a gene: 8. The germline V gene has CDR1 LNHDA and CDR2 SQIVND (reference sequence). The CDR3 is made up of 18 amino acids. The CDR3 protein is CASSILRQGEGGANVLTF. CDR3 bases: TGTGCCAGTAGTATACTGAGACAGGGGGAAGGTGGGGCCAACGTCCTGACTTTC.

V usage is TRBV2 and J usage is TRBJ1-2, with D perhaps TRBD1 (5 bases). The CDR3 is made up of 13 amino acids. V lost 6 bases, J lost 4 bases, and 12 bases lay in between. CDR1 is SNHLY and CDR2 is FYNNEI in the germline V gene. The CDR3, as DNA: TGTGCCAGCAGCCCCACAGGAGTCTATGGCTACACCTTC. This sequence encodes CASSPTGVYGYTF.

V is TRBV30 and J is TRBJ1-2; 10 bases map to TRBD1. Germline CDR1 is GTSNPN and CDR2 is SVGIG (reference sequence). There are 16 residues in the CDR3. After removal of 4 bases from V and 3 bases from J, the junction contained 11 bases not matched to a gene. CDR3: CAWMVEGTGEHYGYTF. The DNA for the CDR3 is TGTGCCTGGATGGTTGAAGGGACAGGGGAACACTATGGCTACACCTTC.

The chain links TRBV7-9 to TRBJ1-1, with 8 bases lining up with TRBD1. V gave up 3 bases and J gave up 3 bases; unmatched junction bases: 12. The CDR3 runs 17 residues. CDR1 and CDR2 (germline): SEHNR, FQNEAQ (reference sequence). The CDR3 nucleotides read TGTGCCAGCAGCTTCCGGACAGGGCGGCGAGGGGACACTGAAGCTTTCTTT. Translating it yields CASSFRTGRRGDTEAFF.

The J gene is TRBJ2-3, the V gene TRBV7-9; perhaps TRBD2 as D (5 bases). Germline V gene data show CDR1 as SEHNR and CDR2 as FQNEAQ (reference sequence). Trimming took off 4 bases at V and 2 bases at J, with 16 bases between the two ends. CDR3 length equals 16 residues. CDR3: CASSSIRSGNTDTQYF. In DNA form, the CDR3 reads TGTGCCAGCAGCTCAATCAGGAGCGGCAACACAGATACGCAGTATTTT.

The chain joins TRBV6-1 to TRBJ1-1; D uncertain. The V end lost 4 bases, the J end lost 1 base, and 10 bases lay between the germline ends. The germline V gene has CDR1 MNHNS and CDR2 SASEGT. CDR3 length: 14 amino acids. CDR3 in amino acids: CASSVNAGNTEAFF. CDR3 DNA sequence: TGTGCCAGCAGTGTGAACGCAGGGAACACTGAAGCTTTCTTT.

Comment on this clone: The conserved final phenylalanine or tryptophan is absent from the CDR3, which likely points to a read error. The limits of the CDR3 on the DNA are not certain, so only TCRdb's listed CDR3 is given. The chain carries TRBV6-6 and TRBJ1-4. The CDR3 length is 14 residues, termini included. CDR1 MNHNY and CDR2 SVGAGI come from the germline V gene (reference sequence). The CDR3 is CASSLEPGLHLNPN.

CDR3 DNA sequence: TGTGCCAGCAGCGCCGAGGGGTTTGGGACCCAGTACTTC. It is translated as CASSAEGFGTQYF. The chain carries TRBV5-4 and TRBJ2-5; D could derive from TRBD1 or TRBD2 (5 bases each). The CDR3 has 13 amino acids. CDR1 SGHNT and CDR2 YYREEE come from the germline V gene (reference sequence). Trimming removed 4 bases at V and 7 bases at J, with 14 bases between.

Worth noting for this clone: A junction boundary mismatches the germline segment, possibly from a read error. The rearrangement joins TRBV19 to TRBJ1-6, with D possibly being TRBD1 (5 bases). Germline V gene sequence: CDR1 LNHDA, CDR2 SQIVND (reference sequence). This CDR3 has 15 amino acids. In DNA form, the CDR3 reads TGTGCGAGTACTCGCAGGGCTGGGAATAATTCACCCCTCCACTTT. Amino acids: CASTRRAGNNSPLHF. Drawing the rest from reference TRBV19 and TRBJ1-6, the complete variable domain is DGGITQSPKYLFRKEGQNVTLSCEQNLNHDAMYWYRQDPGQGLRLIYYSQIVNDFQKGDIAEGYSVSREKKESFPLTVTSAQKNPTAFYLCASTRRAGNNSPLHFGNGTRLTVT.

In the case of this clone: This may arise from a read error, as a much more abundant clone is one base away. This CDR3 is also generated by other DNA sequences in the sample. CDR3 sequence: CASSPTQETQYF. CDR3 DNA: TGTGCCAGCTCACCGACACAAGAGACCCAGTACTTC. The rearrangement links TRBV18 to TRBJ2-5; no firm D call. Between the trimmed V and J ends, which lost 3 bases and 2 bases, there was a span of 4 bases. The V gene's germline CDR1 is KGHSH and CDR2 LQKENI. There are 12 residues in the CDR3. Variable domain in full (rest from reference TRBV18 and TRBJ2-5): NAGVMQNPRHLVRRRGQEARLRCSPMKGHSHVYWYRQLPEEGLKFMVYLQKENIIDESGMPKERFSAEFPKEGPSILRIQQVVRGDSAAYFCASSPTQETQYFGPGTRLLVL.